The rows below give T cell receptor beta chains drawn from one sample of a study of cytomegalovirus exposure and HLA in healthy donors. The repertoire was sequenced with immunoSEQ multiplex PCR; TCRdb's copy has only in-frame clones and lacks some. The table has roughly 300,000 clones, around 86% seen once. Source material: PBMCs. The receptors derive from a woman aged 18-35 years in good health and CMV-seronegative. Both conserved end residues are part of each CDR3. The order of the fields is J gene, D gene, V gene, clone size, CDR3 protein, CDR3 DNA. D genes are given only for firm matches. Clone sizes are given selectively: once, few, many, or a class where the clone is expanded.

>TRBJ1-5|-|TRBV7-9|-
CASSVGQPDQPQHF
TGTGCCAGCAGCGTCGGACAGCCCGATCAGCCCCAGCATTTT
>TRBJ2-7|TRBD2|TRBV6-5|-
CASSRSSGGSYEQYF
TGTGCCAGCAGTCGGTCTAGCGGGGGTTCCTACGAGCAGTACTTC
>TRBJ2-4|-|TRBV2|few
CASNPGLTAKNIQYF
TGTGCCAGCAACCCTGGACTGACAGCCAAAAACATTCAGTACTTC
>TRBJ2-1|TRBD2|TRBV6-5|-
CASSYVAGGGEQFF
TGTGCCAGCAGTTACGTAGCGGGAGGGGGCGAGCAGTTCTTC
>TRBJ2-7|-|TRBV6-5|-
CASNTYREAYEQYF
TGTGCCAGCAACACTTACCGGGAAGCCTACGAGCAGTACTTC
>TRBJ1-3|-|TRBV28|-
CASSLDQLGSSGNTIYF
TGTGCCAGCAGTTTAGACCAGCTAGGGAGCTCTGGAAACACCATATATTTT
>TRBJ1-1|TRBD1|TRBV2|-
CASFDRVGTEAFF
TGTGCCAGCTTCGACAGGGTTGGCACTGAAGCTTTCTTT
>TRBJ1-4|TRBD1|TRBV6-1|once
CASSFGDRGNEKLFF
TGTGCCAGCAGTTTTGGCGACAGGGGAAATGAAAAACTGTTTTTT
>TRBJ2-7|-|TRBV7-9|-
CASSSPRTSPYEQYF
TGTGCCAGCAGCTCTCCGAGGACAAGTCCCTACGAGCAGTACTTC
>TRBJ2-2|-|TRBV2|-
CASSQGPGELFF
TGTGCCAGCAGTCAGGGGCCCGGGGAGCTGTTTTTT
>TRBJ2-1|TRBD2|TRBV19|-
CASSGGLAFSYNEQFF
TGTGCCAGTAGTGGGGGACTAGCGTTCTCCTACAATGAGCAGTTCTTC
>TRBJ2-7|TRBD2|TRBV19|-
CASSLASGPHEQYF
TGTGCCAGTAGTTTGGCTAGCGGACCTCACGAGCAGTACTTC
>TRBJ2-7|TRBD2|TRBV5-1|-
CASSSTSGTSYEQYF
TGCGCCAGCAGCTCGACTAGCGGGACCTCCTACGAGCAGTACTTC
>TRBJ2-5|TRBD2|TRBV28|-
CASSSMTSGYPLKQETQYF
TGTGCCAGCAGTTCGATGACTAGCGGTTATCCCCTCAAACAAGAGACCCAGTACTTC
>TRBJ2-7|-|TRBV19|-
CATRDTSRYEQYF
TGTGCCACTCGGGACACCTCCAGGTACGAGCAGTACTTC
>TRBJ2-5|TRBD2|TRBV27|-
CASSLSGTSGSETQYF
TGTGCCAGCAGTTTATCCGGGACTAGCGGGAGTGAGACCCAGTACTTC
>TRBJ1-2|-|TRBV5-1|-
CASSLGEAGYTF
TGCGCCAGCAGCTTAGGGGAGGCTGGCTACACCTTC
>TRBJ2-1|TRBD2|TRBV7-2|-
CASSLSGLAGVGNEQFF
TGTGCCAGCAGCTTGTCGGGACTAGCGGGAGTGGGCAATGAGCAGTTCTTC
>TRBJ2-2|-|TRBV5-1|-
CASSRDSNTGELFF
TGCGCCAGCAGCCGAGACAGTAACACCGGGGAGCTGTTTTTT
>TRBJ1-5|-|TRBV7-2|-
CASSLVPDQPQHF
TGTGCCAGCAGCTTAGTCCCCGATCAGCCCCAGCATTTT
>TRBJ2-1|TRBD2|TRBV6-5|-
CASKPSGGNEQFF
TGTGCCAGCAAGCCTAGCGGAGGTAATGAGCAGTTCTTC
>TRBJ2-4|-|TRBV5-6|-
CASSRPGAKNIQYF
TGTGCCAGCAGTAGGCCAGGGGCCAAAAACATTCAGTACTTC
>TRBJ2-5|-|TRBV27|-
CASSLTPQGTQYF
TGTGCCAGCAGCCTGACACCTCAAGGGACCCAGTACTTC
>TRBJ2-1|-|TRBV5-3|-
CARSSPLPPTEGEQFF
TGTGCCAGAAGCTCCCCACTGCCCCCCACAGAGGGAGAGCAGTTCTTC
>TRBJ2-5|TRBD2|TRBV5-1|-
CASSPREREYETQYF
TGCGCCAGCAGCCCGAGGGAGCGGGAGTATGAGACCCAGTACTTC
>TRBJ2-6|-|TRBV6-1|medium-sized
CASSEASSGANVLTF
TGTGCCAGCAGTGAAGCCAGCTCTGGGGCCAACGTCCTGACTTTC
>TRBJ2-3|TRBD2|TRBV28|-
CASSEIFGLAESTDTQYF
TGTGCCAGCAGTGAAATCTTTGGACTAGCAGAAAGCACAGATACGCAGTATTTT
>TRBJ2-7|-|TRBV7-8|-
CASSEGGGTYEQYF
TGTGCCAGCAGCGAAGGGGGGGGTACCTACGAGCAGTACTTC
>TRBJ2-2|-|TRBV27|-
CASKTGLYTGELFF
TGTGCCAGCAAGACGGGACTTTACACCGGGGAGCTGTTTTTT
>TRBJ1-1|-|TRBV7-2|-
CASSLGGRNTEAFF
TGTGCCAGCAGCTTAGGCGGGAGGAACACTGAAGCTTTCTTT
>TRBJ1-2|-|TRBV5-8|-
CASSLEPSGNYGYTF
TGTGCCAGCAGTCTCGAACCCTCGGGGAACTATGGCTACACCTTC
>TRBJ2-1|-|TRBV7-5|-
CVYRLRTPGGWNEQFF
TGTGTCTATCGACTCAGGACCCCAGGGGGCTGGAATGAGCAGTTCTTC
>TRBJ2-7|TRBD1|TRBV4-1|once
CASSQGIGQGTYEQYF
TGCGCCAGCAGCCAAGGAATTGGACAGGGGACCTACGAGCAGTACTTC
>TRBJ2-7|TRBD1|TRBV7-2|once
CASSYWDRNHEQYF
TGTGCCAGCAGCTATTGGGACAGGAATCACGAGCAGTACTTC
>TRBJ2-1|-|TRBV6-5|-
CASSYQGEETYNEQFF
TGTGCCAGCAGTTATCAGGGCGAAGAAACCTACAATGAGCAGTTCTTC
>TRBJ2-1|-|TRBV7-6|-
CASGSFATHNEQFF
TGTGCCAGCGGCTCGTTCGCTACCCACAATGAGCAGTTCTTC
>TRBJ1-4|-|TRBV28|-
CASSLTGVVVEKLFF
TGTGCCAGCAGTTTGACGGGTGTAGTAGTTGAAAAACTGTTTTTT
>TRBJ2-5|-|TRBV5-6|once
CASSLALGPQETQYF
TGTGCCAGCAGCTTGGCCCTAGGCCCCCAAGAGACCCAGTACTTC
>TRBJ2-1|-|TRBV18|few
CASSRAYNEQFF
TGTGCCAGCTCGCGGGCCTACAATGAGCAGTTCTTC
>TRBJ2-5|-|TRBV4-3|-
CASSREGGASNQETQYF
TGCGCCAGCAGCCGAGAGGGTGGGGCGTCGAACCAAGAGACCCAGTACTTC
>TRBJ1-2|-|TRBV19|few
CASSGGLLLGYTF
TGTGCCAGTAGTGGGGGCCTCCTCTTGGGCTACACCTTC
>TRBJ2-2|TRBD2|TRBV2|-
CASSVPRLAGDSGELFF
TGTGCCAGCAGTGTACCTAGACTAGCGGGAGATTCCGGGGAGCTGTTTTTT
>TRBJ2-2|-|TRBV6-5|few
CASSYVTSGGELFF
TGTGCCAGCAGTTACGTGACGTCAGGAGGGGAGCTGTTTTTT
>TRBJ2-1|TRBD2|TRBV9|once
CASSAGPSGPYNEQFF
TGTGCCAGCAGCGCAGGACCTAGCGGGCCCTACAATGAGCAGTTCTTC
>TRBJ2-7|-|TRBV6-5|few
CASSSTAGYEQYF
TGTGCCAGCAGTTCCACTGCGGGCTACGAGCAGTACTTC
>TRBJ2-5|TRBD1|TRBV2|-
CASSATGPQETQYF
TGTGCCAGCAGTGCGACAGGGCCTCAAGAGACCCAGTACTTC
>TRBJ1-4|-|TRBV5-1|-
CASRDSGSPGNEKLFF
TGCGCCAGCAGAGATTCAGGTTCCCCAGGGAACGAAAAACTGTTTTTT
>TRBJ2-7|-|TRBV4-1|few
CASSQDLQGYYEQYF
TGCGCCAGCAGCCAAGATCTACAGGGCTACTACGAGCAGTACTTC
>TRBJ2-5|-|TRBV7-9|-
CASSSDYRETQYF
TGTGCCAGCAGCTCCGACTACCGAGAGACCCAGTACTTC
>TRBJ2-7|-|TRBV7-8|-
CASSLEDWTPPSYEQYF
TGTGCCAGCAGCTTAGAAGATTGGACTCCTCCCTCCTACGAGCAGTACTTC
>TRBJ2-7|TRBD2|TRBV5-1|-
CASSLGTSGTYEQYF
TGCGCCAGCAGCTTGGGGACTAGCGGCACCTACGAGCAGTACTTC
>TRBJ2-1|-|TRBV28|-
CASSLEGPNEQFF
TGTGCCAGCAGTTTGGAGGGACCCAATGAGCAGTTCTTC
>TRBJ1-1|-|TRBV30|-
CAWSRDTPEAFF
TGTGCCTGGAGTCGGGATACCCCTGAAGCTTTCTTT
>TRBJ2-7|TRBD2|TRBV5-1|few
CASSAGTSARTSYYEQYF
TGCGCCAGCAGCGCCGGGACTAGCGCGCGCACGTCGTACTACGAGCAGTACTTC
>TRBJ1-1|TRBD1|TRBV7-2|-
CASSSPDRGFTEAFF
TGTGCCAGCAGCTCCCCGGACAGGGGCTTCACTGAAGCTTTCTTT
>TRBJ2-7|TRBD1|TRBV28|-
CASSPQQGLSTYEQYF
TGTGCCAGCAGTCCCCAACAGGGGCTCTCAACCTACGAGCAGTACTTC
>TRBJ2-1|-|TRBV2|-
CASSVQGNEQFF
TGTGCCAGCAGTGTCCAGGGGAATGAGCAGTTCTTC
>TRBJ1-5|TRBD1|TRBV6-5|-
CASRAGTGDQPQHF
TGTGCCAGCCGAGCCGGGACAGGGGACCAGCCCCAGCATTTT
>TRBJ2-2|TRBD1|TRBV5-1|-
CASSPTGSFLFNGELFF
TGCGCCAGCAGTCCGACAGGGAGTTTCTTATTCAACGGGGAGCTGTTTTTT